This is a list of T cell receptor beta chains from one sample in a study of blood T cell repertoires in COVID-19. The method was immunoSEQ multiplex PCR; TCRdb's version includes in-frame clones alone and lacks a portion of them. The sample lists more than 250,000 clones, nearly 90% occurring once. Input material: peripheral blood. The receptor source for this set is a human donor in a cohort sampled during active COVID-19. Each CDR3 is given with its conserved first and last residue. The order of the fields is V gene, clone size, D gene, J gene, CDR3 protein, CDR3 DNA. The D gene is left open where the match is weak. Size values are once, few and many counts, or a class for expanded clones, and some rows have none.

v_gene: TRBV5-7
abundance: .
d_gene: .
j_gene: TRBJ2-3
CDR3aa: CASSLDLGRAPTDTQYF
CDR3nt: TGTGCCAGCAGCTTGGATTTGGGCAGGGCCCCCACAGATACGCAGTATTTT

v_gene: TRBV18
abundance: few
d_gene: .
j_gene: TRBJ1-5
CDR3aa: CASSPSHNQPQHF
CDR3nt: TGTGCCAGCTCACCGAGCCACAATCAGCCCCAGCATTTT

v_gene: TRBV5-1
abundance: .
d_gene: .
j_gene: TRBJ1-3
CDR3aa: CASSLETGPIYF
CDR3nt: TGCGCCAGCAGCTTGGAAACAGGCCCCATATATTTT

v_gene: TRBV7-2
abundance: once
d_gene: TRBD1
j_gene: TRBJ2-1
CDR3aa: CASSYQGGPSSYNEQFF
CDR3nt: TGTGCCAGCAGCTACCAAGGGGGCCCGAGCTCCTACAATGAGCAGTTCTTC

v_gene: TRBV20-1
abundance: .
d_gene: .
j_gene: TRBJ1-2
CDR3aa: CSARYRNGYTF
CDR3nt: TGCAGTGCTAGATACAGGAATGGCTACACCTTC

v_gene: TRBV7-9
abundance: .
d_gene: .
j_gene: TRBJ2-3
CDR3aa: CASSPLGADTQYF
CDR3nt: TGTGCCAGCAGCCCCCTAGGGGCAGATACGCAGTATTTT

v_gene: TRBV6-2/TRBV6-3
abundance: .
d_gene: TRBD2
j_gene: TRBJ2-1
CDR3aa: CASSYSGLAGVYNEQFF
CDR3nt: TGTGCCAGCAGTTACTCCGGACTAGCGGGGGTATACAATGAGCAGTTCTTC

v_gene: TRBV10-2
abundance: once
d_gene: TRBD1
j_gene: TRBJ2-7
CDR3aa: CASNSRDRDPYEQYF
CDR3nt: TGCGCCAGCAACTCGAGGGACAGGGATCCCTACGAGCAGTACTTC

v_gene: TRBV3-1/TRBV3-2
abundance: .
d_gene: TRBD2
j_gene: TRBJ2-1
CDR3aa: CASSPGLAGHSYNEQFF
CDR3nt: TGTGCCAGCAGCCCGGGACTAGCGGGGCATAGCTACAATGAGCAGTTCTTC

v_gene: TRBV4-2
abundance: .
d_gene: TRBD1
j_gene: TRBJ1-2
CDR3aa: CASSQGTGGESGYTF
CDR3nt: TGTGCCAGCAGCCAAGGGACAGGGGGCGAAAGTGGCTACACCTTC

v_gene: TRBV28
abundance: .
d_gene: TRBD1
j_gene: TRBJ1-4
CDR3aa: CASSPNRGWREKLFF
CDR3nt: TGTGCCAGCAGTCCGAACAGGGGGTGGAGGGAAAAACTGTTTTTT

v_gene: TRBV7-6
abundance: .
d_gene: TRBD1
j_gene: TRBJ1-5
CDR3aa: CASSLGTGGDEPQHF
CDR3nt: TGTGCCAGCAGCTTGGGGACAGGGGGCGACGAACCCCAGCATTTT

v_gene: TRBV28
abundance: .
d_gene: .
j_gene: TRBJ2-7
CDR3aa: CASSLQGSRYEQYF
CDR3nt: TGTGCCAGCAGTCTCCAGGGAAGTCGCTACGAGCAGTACTTC

v_gene: TRBV6-6
abundance: once
d_gene: .
j_gene: TRBJ2-7
CDR3aa: CASRGTSYEQYF
CDR3nt: TGTGCCAGCCGGGGTACCTCCTACGAGCAGTACTTC

v_gene: TRBV5-8
abundance: .
d_gene: .
j_gene: TRBJ2-3
CDR3aa: CASSLALSTDTQYF
CDR3nt: TGTGCCAGCAGCTTGGCGCTAAGCACAGATACGCAGTATTTT

v_gene: TRBV28
abundance: .
d_gene: .
j_gene: TRBJ2-7
CDR3aa: CASSWTAYEQYF
CDR3nt: TGTGCCAGCAGTTGGACAGCCTACGAGCAGTACTTC

v_gene: TRBV10-3
abundance: .
d_gene: .
j_gene: TRBJ2-7
CDR3aa: CAISEPGGRSTYEQYF
CDR3nt: TGTGCCATCAGTGAGCCGGGGGGCAGAAGTACCTACGAGCAGTACTTC

v_gene: TRBV10-3
abundance: .
d_gene: .
j_gene: TRBJ2-6
CDR3aa: CAISTRDRTFSGANVLTF
CDR3nt: TGTGCCATCAGCACTAGAGACCGGACCTTCTCTGGGGCCAACGTCCTGACTTTC

v_gene: TRBV27
abundance: few
d_gene: .
j_gene: TRBJ1-2
CDR3aa: CASTLSRPETGRYTF
CDR3nt: TGTGCCAGCACCCTAAGTCGCCCGGAAACAGGCCGCTACACCTTC

v_gene: TRBV7-6
abundance: few
d_gene: TRBD1
j_gene: TRBJ1-1
CDR3aa: CASSRGTGGPGAFF
CDR3nt: TGTGCCAGCAGCCGAGGGACAGGGGGCCCCGGAGCTTTCTTT

v_gene: TRBV15
abundance: .
d_gene: .
j_gene: TRBJ1-4
CDR3aa: CATSRDLTVPGEKLFF
CDR3nt: TGTGCCACCAGCAGAGATTTGACAGTCCCAGGTGAAAAACTGTTTTTT

v_gene: TRBV6-5
abundance: few
d_gene: TRBD1
j_gene: TRBJ1-3
CDR3aa: CASSYSKGTGTIYF
CDR3nt: TGTGCCAGCAGTTACTCGAAGGGGACAGGGACCATATATTTT

v_gene: TRBV9
abundance: .
d_gene: .
j_gene: TRBJ1-2
CDR3aa: CASSVQGGGAGYGYTF
CDR3nt: TGTGCCAGCAGCGTCCAAGGCGGGGGCGCTGGCTATGGCTACACCTTC